This TCR beta chain was captured in a study of blood T cell repertoires in COVID-19. As for the study in general: Material from acute and convalescent COVID-19 was sourced from the United States, Italy and Spain. T cells, B-cell-depleted T cells, or PBMCs provided the cDNA or gDNA that served as material.

V shed 4 bases and J shed 2 bases, with 8 bases lying between them. The CDR3 sequence is 13 residues long. CDR1 is MDHEN and CDR2 is SYDVKM in the germline V gene. This clone was seen only a few times. In the authors' workflow: Estimated nucleated cell counts came from reference gene primer amplification. Data came from immunoSEQ multiplex PCR; TCRdb stores just in-frame clones and leaves some out. D and trimming come from the DNA, and the V and J calls and clone size come from that table. The table shows tens of thousands of clones, with 82% occurring only once. The genes are TRBV28 and TRBJ1-2, with a tentative D call TRBD1 (5 bases). Sequencing was carried out using peripheral blood. The receptor was derived from a man aged 50 to 59 with active or convalescent COVID-19. The CDR3: CASSWKGNYGYTF. Written as DNA, the CDR3 is TGTGCCAGCAGTTGGAAGGGGAACTATGGCTACACCTTC.